This T cell receptor (beta chain) was obtained from a study of beta chain features in type 1 diabetes. Per germline, CDR1 GTSNPN and CDR2 SVGIG (reference sequence). With 2 bases clipped from V and 4 bases from J, the junction kept 14 bases outside the gene matches. The CDR3 runs 19 residues. Every bit of the isolated RNA underwent reverse transcription, so sequencing read expressed TCRB transcripts. The data were produced by immunoSEQ multiplex PCR, yet TCRdb's version contains in-frame clones alone and is incomplete. This sample has roughly 250,000 clones; around 10% occur once, and the top ten carry less than 0.035%. Notes on the study in general: In the patient group, naive, central memory and Treg TCRB repertoires seemed more alike than in the healthy donor group.

This clone was picked up a small number of times. Antigen unknown. Sequenced: naive CD4+ T cells from blood. The source is a woman in her late teens or twenties in good health. The chain has TRBV30 and TRBJ2-1; 13 positions agree with TRBD2. The CDR3 is CAWSPGPGTSGARYNEQFF. In DNA form, the CDR3 reads TGTGCCTGGAGTCCGGGTCCCGGGACTAGCGGGGCGAGATACAATGAGCAGTTCTTC.